This T cell receptor beta chain is drawn from a study of blood T cell repertoires in COVID-19. For the study at large: T cells, B-cell-depleted T cells, or PBMCs supplied cDNA or gDNA.

Cohorts were assigned according to the clinical history that participants reported. People in the exposed group encountered a COVID-19 case within 2 weeks before entering the study. In the authors' methods: Amplification of reference gene primers was used by the study to estimate nucleated cell counts. TCRdb's copy holds only in-frame clones and misses some; the assay was immunoSEQ multiplex PCR. That table is the source of V, J and clone size, and D and trimming were worked out from the DNA. The sample has a few hundred thousand clones, roughly 92% seen once; the top ten hold around 0.94%. CDR1 is DFQATT, CDR2 SNEGSKA, per germline (reference sequence). V was trimmed by 6 bases and J by 4 bases, leaving 7 bases between them. CDR3 size: 11 residues.

Sequenced material: PBMCs or T cells enriched from blood (not recorded which). This rearrangement joins TRBV20-1 to TRBJ2-1; possible D gene TRBD2, 6 bases. The clonotype originates from a woman aged 40 to 50 who had been exposed to COVID-19. The chain's CDR3 is CSAGGYNEQFF. The CDR3 DNA reads as TGCAGTGCGGGGGGTTACAATGAGCAGTTCTTC.